The clone carrying this TCR beta chain was seen only once. Germline CDR1 reads LGHDT; CDR2 reads YNNKEL (reference sequence). Germline trimming cut 0 bases from V and 3 bases from J; bases unmatched to any gene: 7. This CDR3 has 16 residues. The sample belongs to a study of control samples from healthy donors and cancer patients. The table came from immunoSEQ multiplex PCR; TCRdb's copy has only in-frame clones and leaves some out. Among about 92,000 clones listed, 82% were seen once. The receptor comes from a woman aged 55-75 years in good health. The material sequenced was blood. This sequence joins TRBV3-1 (or the pseudogene TRBV3-2) and TRBJ2-7; the match to TRBD2 covers 8 bases. CDR3 DNA: TGTGCCAGCAGCCAAGAGGGGGCGGGGGGCCGCTACGAGCAGTACTTC. Amino acids: CASSQEGAGGRYEQYF.